These T cell receptor beta chains were read from a single sample in a study of identical twins. One entry per CDR3 protein results from TCRdb running MiXCR on the 5' RACE reads. The sample includes hundreds of thousands of distinct CDR3 sequences, roughly an eighth seen only once; the top ten take just over 7%. A further study also used this sample, focusing on yellow fever vaccine responses in identical twins.

The sequencing input was CD8+ T cells sorted from blood. These receptors were taken from a woman aged 18-35 years in good health. CDR3s include the opening cysteine and the closing phenylalanine or tryptophan. The D gene is left open where the match is weak. Clone size is not always given. Where it is, it says once, few, many or a class for expanded clones.

d_gene | abundance | j_gene | v_gene | CDR3nt | CDR3aa
TRBD1 | - | TRBJ2-7 | TRBV4-1 | TGCGCCAGCAGCCAAGTAATACAGGGGGCGACCGAGCAGTACTTC | CASSQVIQGATEQYF
TRBD1 | - | TRBJ2-1 | TRBV2 | TGTGCCAGAACCGGGACAGGGTCCTACAATGAGCAGTTCTTC | CARTGTGSYNEQFF
- | few | TRBJ2-7 | TRBV7-9 | TGTGCCAGCAGTTACCAGGGTCGGGAGCAGTACTTC | CASSYQGREQYF
- | many | TRBJ1-4 | TRBV4-1 | TGCGCCAGCAGCCCATCTAATGAAAAACTGTTTTTT | CASSPSNEKLFF
- | - | TRBJ2-1 | TRBV4-2 | TGTGCCAGCAGCCAAGGTAGAGCGGGTAGCTTTTACAATGAGCAGTTCTTC | CASSQGRAGSFYNEQFF
- | few | TRBJ1-1 | TRBV20-1 | TGCAGTGTGGGAGAGTGGGGGAACACTGAAGCTTTCTTT | CSVGEWGNTEAFF
- | - | TRBJ2-2 | TRBV6-5 | TGTGCCAGCAGTTACGGGCCCATGGGTGGCGGGGAGCTGTTTTTT | CASSYGPMGGGELFF
TRBD1 | - | TRBJ1-4 | TRBV5-1 | TGCGCCAGCAGCTCGGAGGGACAGGGTAATGAAAAACTGTTTTTT | CASSSEGQGNEKLFF
- | few | TRBJ2-7 | TRBV12-3/TRBV12-4 | TGTGCCAGCAGTTTTTTGGGCAGTAACTACGAGCAGTACTTC | CASSFLGSNYEQYF
- | few | TRBJ2-7 | TRBV9 | TGTGCCAGCAGCGTAGGAGGGGACTCCTACGAGCAGTACTTC | CASSVGGDSYEQYF
TRBD2 | - | TRBJ2-5 | TRBV6-1 | TGTGCCAGCACCACCCAACTAGCGGGGTGGCAAGAGACCCAGTACTTC | CASTTQLAGWQETQYF
TRBD1 | - | TRBJ1-5 | TRBV2 | TGTGCCAGCAGAGGGACAGGGGGACGTCAGCCCCAGCATTTT | CASRGTGGRQPQHF
- | - | TRBJ2-6 | TRBV19 | TGTGCCAGTAGTGTAGGGGTGCGCTCTGGGGCCAACGTCCTGACTTTC | CASSVGVRSGANVLTF
- | - | TRBJ2-3 | TRBV10-2 | TGCGCCAGCAGTGAGGAACTAGTCCCGGATACGCAGTATTTT | CASSEELVPDTQYF
- | - | TRBJ2-3 | TRBV14 | TGTGCCAGCAGCCAAACAACAGGGTTAGCAGATACGCAGTATTTT | CASSQTTGLADTQYF
- | few | TRBJ1-1 | TRBV10-1 | TGCGCCAGCAGTGTGTCCCAGAACACTGAAGCTTTCTTT | CASSVSQNTEAFF
- | few | TRBJ2-1 | TRBV9 | TGTGCCAGCATGGGCTCTGAGCAGTTCTTC | CASMGSEQFF
- | - | TRBJ2-3 | TRBV24-1 | TGTGCCACCAGTGATTTTAAAGGGTCCCTAAACACAGATACGCAGTATTTT | CATSDFKGSLNTDTQYF
- | - | TRBJ2-4 | TRBV7-9 | TGTGCCAGCCCAGGGCCTCCCCGCAAAAACATTCAGTACTTC | CASPGPPRKNIQYF
- | - | TRBJ2-1 | TRBV4-1 | TGCGCCAGCAGCCAAGATCCCAGGGACGGTGAGCAGTTCTTC | CASSQDPRDGEQFF
- | - | TRBJ1-1 | TRBV7-9 | TGTGCCAGCAGCTCGAATTCGGGGCCGAACACTGAAGCTTTCTTT | CASSSNSGPNTEAFF